This T cell receptor beta chain is drawn from a study of cytomegalovirus exposure and HLA in healthy donors. In this sample, this clone turned up once. Use of 60 Vbeta and 13 Jbeta primers characterized the PCR. Produced via immunoSEQ multiplex PCR; TCRdb's table is partial and in-frame only. The data hold more than 200,000 clones, with roughly four fifths observed a single time. The V end lost 8 bases, the J end lost 1 base, and 8 bases lay between the germline ends. Germline V lookup: CDR1 MNHEY, CDR2 SVGAGI. The CDR3 covers 13 residues. Material for sequencing was PBMCs. This receptor was identified in a girl aged 5 to 17 in good health and CMV-seronegative. The chain employs TRBV6-5 and TRBJ2-2; maybe TRBD1 (6 bases). CDR3 sequence reads: CASDRLNTGELFF. In DNA, the CDR3 is TGTGCCAGCGACAGGCTGAACACCGGGGAGCTGTTTTTT.